This entry concerns a single T cell receptor (beta chain). The antigen remains undetermined. The germline V and J ends were trimmed by 1 base and 5 bases, with 14 bases remaining between them. The length of the CDR3 is 15 residues. Germline V gene data show CDR1 as SGDLS and CDR2 as YYNGEE. Profiled with immunoSEQ multiplex PCR; TCRdb holds only in-frame clones, not every one. The sample consists of roughly 13,000 clones, around 78% of them appearing once. This record belongs to a study of somatic mutations in cytotoxic T cells in rheumatoid arthritis. Points from the study as a whole: Among patients with rheumatoid arthritis, but not healthy controls, CD8+ clonality increased with age.

Sequenced sample: CD8+ T cells sorted from blood. The TCR sequence derives from an adult with rheumatoid arthritis. The chain links TRBV9 to TRBJ2-3; D might be TRBD1 (6 bases). The CDR3 nucleotides are TGTGCCAGCAGCGTAAGTGACAGGATAGGAGATACGCAGTATTTT. Translation: CASSVSDRIGDTQYF.